One sample yielded the 27 T cell receptor beta chains listed below, sequenced in a study of OX40 agonist ivuxolimab in advanced cancers. Data came from immunoSEQ multiplex PCR; TCRdb stores just in-frame clones and leaves some out. Of 100,000 to 150,000 clones listed, roughly nine tenths are singletons. Sequencing was performed on CD4+ or CD8+ T cells sorted from blood, taken in a trial of the OX40 agonist ivuxolimab. The receptors were sampled from an adult with an advanced solid tumor such as melanoma, head and neck, liver or kidney cancer.

The J gene is TRBJ2-3, the V gene TRBV5-1; 7 bases align to TRBD2. The junction had 7 bases not matched to a gene; V was cut back by 3 bases and J by 3 bases. From germline, CDR1 is SGHRS and CDR2 YFSETQ. The CDR3 runs to 15 residues. The CDR3 region has the DNA TGCGCCAGCAGCTATGGGGCGGGAGTAACAGATACGCAGTATTTT. Translated: CASSYGAGVTDTQYF.

The V call is TRBV2, the J call TRBJ2-7, with D tentatively TRBD1 (7 bases). Trimming took 7 bases from V and 0 from J, leaving 16 bases between them. CDR1 SNHLY and CDR2 FYNNEI come from the germline V gene. The CDR3 is 15 amino acids. CDR3 DNA: TGTGCCAGCACCCTAAGGGGGGACAGCTCCTACGAGCAGTACTTC. Residues: CASTLRGDSSYEQYF.

The rearrangement links TRBV7-2 to TRBJ1-2, with D maybe TRBD1 (5 bases). V lost 1 base to trimming and J lost 3 bases, with 9 bases between them. From germline, CDR1 is SGHTA and CDR2 FQGNSA. There are 14 residues in the CDR3. Here the CDR3 DNA reads TGTGCCAGCAGCTTAGGAGGGGTTGACTATGGCTACACCTTC. As protein: CASSLGGVDYGYTF.

For the CDR3, the DNA is TGTGCCAGCAGCTTCCTTCGTTACGGGCCTGGGGCCAACGTCCTGACTTTC. This translates into CASSFLRYGPGANVLTF. The chain carries TRBV7-9 and TRBJ2-6; unclear D gene. Trimming stripped 3 bases from V and 2 bases from J, with 14 bases between. The CDR3 has 17 residues. Germline V gives CDR1 SEHNR, CDR2 FQNEAQ (reference sequence).

V and J are TRBV10-2 and TRBJ2-7, with D uncertain. This CDR3 spans 13 amino acids. The V and J ends lost 3 bases and 3 bases respectively, with 9 bases between them. Germline CDR1 WSHSY, CDR2 SAAADI. CDR3: CASSESQIYEQYF. CDR3 bases: TGCGCCAGCAGTGAATCACAGATCTACGAGCAGTACTTC.

This rearrangement joins TRBV27 to TRBJ2-7; D possibly matches TRBD1 or TRBD2 (7 bases each). CDR3 length: 18 residues. V lost 6 bases and J 3 bases, leaving 27 bases between the germline ends. From germline, CDR1 is MNHEY and CDR2 SMNVEV (reference sequence). CDR3 nucleotide sequence: TGTGCCAGCAGGGGGAGGGGGCCGGAGACAGACAGAGGCTACGAGCAGTACTTC. Its translation is CASRGRGPETDRGYEQYF.

The J gene is TRBJ1-2, the V gene TRBV9; 7 bases are a match to TRBD1. From germline, CDR1 is SGDLS and CDR2 YYNGEE. V was pared by 3 bases and J by 6 bases, with 5 bases of the junction left unmatched. The CDR3 is 13 amino acids. This chain's CDR3 is CASSAYRGHGYTF. The CDR3 region has the DNA TGTGCCAGCAGCGCCTACAGGGGTCATGGCTACACCTTC.

The chain recombines TRBV6-6 with TRBJ1-1; 9 bases fit TRBD1. This CDR3 is built from 14 residues. Germline CDR1 MNHNY, CDR2 SVGAGI (reference sequence). Trimming removed 5 bases from V and 7 bases from J; junction bases left unmatched: 8. CDR3 coding DNA: TGTGCCAGCAGTCCCGGGACAGGGACTAATGAAGCTTTCTTT. It is translated as CASSPGTGTNEAFF.

This clone was recorded a few times. The V call is TRBV19, the J call TRBJ1-1; 12 bases fit TRBD1. Germline trimming cut 7 bases from V and 3 bases from J; bases unmatched to any gene: 12. The CDR3 has 17 residues. CDR1 LNHDA and CDR2 SQIVND come from the germline V gene (reference sequence). CDR3 region: CASIPGQGAPGYTEAFF. CDR3 nucleotides: TGTGCCAGTATCCCGGGACAGGGGGCGCCGGGGTACACTGAAGCTTTCTTT.

This clone has a handful of counts. The chain couples TRBV14 to TRBJ1-1; D perhaps matches TRBD1 (6 bases). V lost 4 bases, J lost 1 base, and 13 bases lay in between. The germline CDR1 and CDR2 sequences are SGHDN and FVKESK. The CDR3 length is 15 residues. For the CDR3, the DNA is TGTGCCAGCAGCCCTAGCTGGGGGGCGAACACTGAAGCTTTCTTT. Translation gives CASSPSWGANTEAFF.

The V call is TRBV7-2, the J call TRBJ2-7; 11 positions agree with TRBD2. CDR1 and CDR2 (germline): SGHTA, FQGNSA. The CDR3 is 16 amino acids. V lost 1 base, J lost 6 bases, and 8 bases stayed unmatched. The CDR3 spells CASSLVTGLAGGEQYF. DNA of the CDR3: TGTGCCAGCAGCTTAGTAACGGGGCTAGCGGGAGGCGAGCAGTACTTC.

V usage is TRBV27 and J usage is TRBJ1-4; D perhaps matches TRBD1 (5 bases). The CDR3 consists of 14 residues. Germline CDR1 MNHEY, CDR2 SMNVEV (reference sequence). V dropped 6 bases and J dropped 6 bases, with 14 bases sitting between them. CDR3 sequence reads: CASRIWGPDEKLFF. The CDR3 region has the DNA TGTGCCAGCAGAATTTGGGGCCCCGATGAAAAACTGTTTTTT.

This chain joins TRBV7-9 and TRBJ2-4; 7 bases map to TRBD1. The CDR3 consists of 16 residues. Looked up from germline, CDR1 is SEHNR and CDR2 is FQNEAQ (reference sequence). V trimming: 5 bases; J trimming: 4 bases; junction bases outside the gene matches: 11. In DNA, the CDR3 is TGTGCCAGCAGCCGCGGTCAGGGGGTGTCAAAAAACATTCAGTACTTC. Protein sequence: CASSRGQGVSKNIQYF.

J is TRBJ1-3 and V is TRBV10-1; no reliable D call. Trimming cost V 7 bases and J 4 bases, with 17 bases left between them. This CDR3 has 15 amino acids. Germline CDR1 reads WNHNN; CDR2 reads SYGVQD (reference sequence). CDR3 sequence: CASKGKSCLGNTIYF. As DNA, the CDR3 is TGCGCCAGCAAGGGTAAGTCCTGCCTCGGAAACACCATATATTTT.

The table lists this clone with a few counts. This chain links TRBV18 with TRBJ2-7, with D possibly called TRBD1 or TRBD2 (5 bases each). Germline CDR1 and CDR2: KGHSH and LQKENI. Trimming cost V 4 bases and J 1 base, with 11 bases left between them. CDR3 size: 14 residues. In nucleotides, the CDR3 is TGTGCCAGCTCACTCCCGGGACGATCCTACGAGCAGTACTTC. Residues: CASSLPGRSYEQYF.

This chain connects TRBV7-9 to TRBJ1-1, with D uncertain. The V and J ends lost 4 bases and 6 bases respectively, with 12 bases between them. Germline loops: CDR1 SEHNR, CDR2 FQNEAQ (reference sequence). The CDR3 has 13 amino acids. The CDR3: CASSSQMGAEAFF. In DNA, the CDR3 is TGTGCCAGCAGCTCCCAAATGGGCGCTGAAGCTTTCTTT.

This clone was counted a single time. V is TRBV5-1 and J is TRBJ2-7; 9 bases agree with TRBD1. CDR1 is SGHRS and CDR2 is YFSETQ in the germline V gene. The CDR3 is 17 amino acids. V lost 0 bases and J lost 4; bases outside the gene matches: 11. CDR3 protein: CASSLGPGQGIPYEQYF. The DNA for the CDR3 is TGCGCCAGCAGCTTGGGACCGGGACAGGGAATCCCTTACGAGCAGTACTTC.

The rearrangement joins TRBV10-3 to TRBJ2-3; 7 bases agree with TRBD2. The germline V gene encodes CDR1 ENHRY and CDR2 SYGVKD. With V trimmed by 6 bases and J by 1 base, 4 bases remained unmatched. The CDR3 sequence is 14 residues long. CDR3 residues: CAISGRQGTDTQYF. The CDR3 nucleotides are TGTGCCATCAGCGGGAGGCAAGGCACAGATACGCAGTATTTT.

This chain links TRBV5-1 with TRBJ1-4; no clear D gene. Germline CDR1 is SGHRS and CDR2 is YFSETQ. The CDR3 length is 13 residues. V was clipped by 1 base and J by 8 bases, with 9 bases between them. In DNA, the CDR3 is TGCGCCAGCAGCTTGAGGGTAGGAGAAAAACTGTTTTTT. Protein sequence: CASSLRVGEKLFF.

The V and J genes are TRBV27 and TRBJ2-7, with 7 bases lining up with TRBD1. The CDR3 is 13 amino acids. Trimming removed 5 bases from V and 2 bases from J; junction bases left unmatched: 3. Germline-derived CDR1 and CDR2 are MNHEY and SMNVEV (reference sequence). DNA of the CDR3: TGTGCCAGCAGTCAGCAGGGGGCCTACGAGCAGTACTTC. Protein: CASSQQGAYEQYF.

The rearrangement uses TRBV19 and TRBJ1-5; unclear D gene. There are 15 residues in the CDR3. V lost 6 bases and J lost 3, with 15 bases in between. Germline V CDR1 and CDR2: LNHDA, SQIVND (reference sequence). The CDR3 reads CASSFRSDLNQPQHF. CDR3 bases: TGTGCCAGTAGCTTCCGGTCGGACCTCAATCAGCCCCAGCATTTT.

The CDR3 loop is CASSLSGRPGSGNTIYF. For the CDR3, the DNA is TGTGCCAGCAGTCTCTCGGGACGGCCAGGCTCTGGAAACACCATATATTTT. The chain couples TRBV28 to TRBJ1-3, with D possibly being TRBD1 (5 bases). This CDR3 has 17 amino acids. Per germline, CDR1 MDHEN and CDR2 SYDVKM. The ends were cut back, 5 bases at V and 0 bases at J, with 17 bases in the middle. Looking up the rest from reference TRBV28 and TRBJ1-3 gives the full variable domain: DVKVTQSSRYLVKRTGEKVFLECVQDMDHENMFWYRQDPGLGLRLIYFSYDVKMKEKGDIPEGYSVSREKKERFSLILESASTNQTSMYLCASSLSGRPGSGNTIYFGEGSWLTVV.

This sequence joins TRBV14 and TRBJ2-5; 14 bases are shared with TRBD2. The CDR3 length is 18 residues. Losses at the gene ends were 4 bases for V and 4 bases for J; bases not matched to a gene: 11. Germline V gene lookup returns CDR1 SGHDN and CDR2 FVKESK. CDR3 loop: CASSLLDGLAGGSETQYF. The CDR3 bases are TGTGCCAGCAGCCTCTTAGACGGACTAGCGGGGGGCTCAGAGACCCAGTACTTC.

The gene calls are TRBV2 and TRBJ1-6; D might be TRBD1 (6 bases). In germline, CDR1 is SNHLY, CDR2 FYNNEI. This CDR3 has 14 amino acids. Trimming cost V 8 bases and J 5 bases, with 13 bases left between them. CDR3 nucleotide sequence: TGTGCCAGCCTTGATCAGGGGAATAATTCACCCCTCCACTTT. This translates into CASLDQGNNSPLHF. The full variable domain, in which reference TRBV2 and TRBJ1-6 provide the parts outside the CDR3, is EPEVTQTPSHQVTQMGQEVILRCVPISNHLYFYWYRQILGQKVEFLVSFYNNEISEKSEIFDDQFSVERPDGSNFTLKIRSTKLEDSAMYFCASLDQGNNSPLHFGNGTRLTVT.

J is TRBJ1-1 and V is TRBV21-1. TRBV21-1 is flagged as a pseudogene. This CDR3 contains 14 residues. DNA for the CDR3: TGTGCCAGCAGCAAACCATCCACGAACACTGAAGCTTTCTTT. Translation gives CASSKPSTNTEAFF.

V usage is TRBV11-3 and J usage is TRBJ1-2; 8 bases map to TRBD1. Unmatched junction bases numbered 0, after V lost 0 bases and J lost 3 bases. CDR3 length: 14 residues. CDR1 is SGHNT, CDR2 YENEEA, per germline. CDR3 coding DNA: TGTGCCAGCAGCTTAGACAGGGGGCACTATGGCTACACCTTC. Translating gives CASSLDRGHYGYTF.

V gene TRBV5-1 combines with J gene TRBJ2-1; D is perhaps TRBD1 (6 bases). V lost 5 bases and J 8 bases, leaving 11 bases between the germline ends. The germline V gene encodes CDR1 SGHRS and CDR2 YFSETQ. The CDR3 spans 12 residues. CDR3 coding DNA: TGCGCCAGCAGTATGGGGGCCCATGAGCAGTTCTTC. It yields the protein CASSMGAHEQFF.